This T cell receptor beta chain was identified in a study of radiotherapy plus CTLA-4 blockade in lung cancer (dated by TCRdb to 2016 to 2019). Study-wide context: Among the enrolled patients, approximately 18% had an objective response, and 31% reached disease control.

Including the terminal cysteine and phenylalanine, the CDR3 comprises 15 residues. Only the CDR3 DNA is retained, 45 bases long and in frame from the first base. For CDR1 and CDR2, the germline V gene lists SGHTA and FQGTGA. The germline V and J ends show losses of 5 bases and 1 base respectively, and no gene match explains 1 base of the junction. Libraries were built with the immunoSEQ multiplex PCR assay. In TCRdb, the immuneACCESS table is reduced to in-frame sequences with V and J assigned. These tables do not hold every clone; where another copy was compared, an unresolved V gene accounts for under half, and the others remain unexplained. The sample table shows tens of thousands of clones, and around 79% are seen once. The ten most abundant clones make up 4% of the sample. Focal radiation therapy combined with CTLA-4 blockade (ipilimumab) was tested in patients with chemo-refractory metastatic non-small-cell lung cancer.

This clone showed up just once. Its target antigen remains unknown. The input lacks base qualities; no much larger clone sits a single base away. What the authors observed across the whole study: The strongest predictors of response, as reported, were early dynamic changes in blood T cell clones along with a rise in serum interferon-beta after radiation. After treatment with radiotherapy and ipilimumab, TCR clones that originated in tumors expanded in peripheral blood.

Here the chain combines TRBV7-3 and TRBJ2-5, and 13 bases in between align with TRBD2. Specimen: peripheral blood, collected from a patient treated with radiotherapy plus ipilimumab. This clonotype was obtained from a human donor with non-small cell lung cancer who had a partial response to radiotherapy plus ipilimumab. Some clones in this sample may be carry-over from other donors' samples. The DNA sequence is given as TGTGCCAGCAGCAGGACTAGCGGGAGCCAAGAGACCCAGTACTTC. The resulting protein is CASSRTSGSQETQYF.